The 15 T cell receptor beta chains given below trace back to one sample, sequenced in a study of shared clonotypes between healthy human individuals (dated by TCRdb to the early 2020s). Libraries were made using the immunoSEQ multiplex PCR assay. This immuneACCESS table, as held by TCRdb, lists in-frame sequences with V and J called but not all clones. Of the missing ones, under half trace to an unresolved V gene in checked studies; the others have no known cause. Here the sample has about 2,100,000 clones; 85% to 95% occur a single time. The ten top clones hold around 1.7% of the sample. For the CD8 naive samples, CD45RO-negative cells were positively selected for CCR7, yielding a CD45RA+CCR7+ population from which TemRA cells were excluded. Sequenced material: naive CD8+ T cells from PBMCs. Explained via the paper, the cell subset or site label denotes: CD45RA+CCR7+. Receptor source: a man aged 18-30 years in good health. Some clones in this sample may be carry-over from other donors' samples.

The CDR3 DNA reads TGTGCCACCAGCAGAGTGAGATACGAACAGGGAGTTTCACCCCTCCACTTT. This sequence encodes CATSRVRYEQGVSPLHF. The chain couples TRBV15 to TRBJ1-6, with D tentatively TRBD1 (6 bases). This CDR3 contains 17 residues. The germline CDR1 and CDR2 sequences are LNHNV and YYDKDF (reference sequence). V lost 1 base and J 9 bases, leaving 19 bases between the germline ends.

The rearrangement uses TRBV27 and TRBJ2-5; tentatively, D is TRBD2 (5 bases). The germline V gene has CDR1 MNHEY and CDR2 SMNVEV (reference sequence). CDR3 size: 16 residues. Trimming cost V 3 bases and J 1 base, with 15 bases left between them. The CDR3 nucleotides are TGTGCCAGCAGTTTTCACGGGGAAGGCACCCAAGAGACCCAGTACTTC. This translates into CASSFHGEGTQETQYF.

The chain is built from TRBV10-2 and TRBJ2-2; D uncertain. This CDR3 region has 14 residues. Trimming left V 0 bases short and J 4 bases short, with 6 bases between. The V gene's germline CDR1 is WSHSY and CDR2 SAAADI. CDR3 sequence (DNA): TGCGCCAGCAGTGAGTCGACGCGCACCGGGGAGCTGTTTTTT. Residues: CASSESTRTGELFF.

The chain carries TRBV28 and TRBJ2-7; TRBD2 agrees at 8 bases. Trimming took 4 bases from V and 4 from J; bases not matched to a gene: 12. CDR1 MDHEN and CDR2 SYDVKM come from the germline V gene. This CDR3 has 16 amino acids. The CDR3 reads CASSSSASSGQYEQYF. The DNA for the CDR3 is TGTGCCAGCAGTTCTAGCGCCTCTAGCGGGCAATACGAGCAGTACTTC.

The gene calls are TRBV27 and TRBJ1-1; D gene uncertain. CDR3 length equals 14 residues. From germline, CDR1 is MNHEY and CDR2 SMNVEV (reference sequence). The V end lost 6 bases, the J end lost 5 bases, and 16 bases lay between the germline ends. CDR3 protein: CASSPSSGWTEAFF. CDR3 in DNA: TGTGCCAGCAGCCCCTCGTCCGGGTGGACTGAAGCTTTCTTT.

This chain uses TRBV5-1 with TRBJ1-2, with D possibly TRBD1 on 5 matching bases. There are 15 residues in the CDR3. The germline CDR1 and CDR2 sequences are SGHRS and YFSETQ. With 0 bases removed from V and 1 base from J, the gap between germline ends came to 10 bases. CDR3 region: CASSLGGVLNYGYTF. CDR3 bases: TGCGCCAGCAGCTTGGGAGGGGTCCTTAACTATGGCTACACCTTC.

The chain has TRBV27 and TRBJ2-1; 8 bases agree with TRBD1. The CDR3 runs to 16 residues. After removal of 4 bases from V and 8 bases from J, the junction contained 13 bases not matched to a gene. Germline V gives CDR1 MNHEY, CDR2 SMNVEV (reference sequence). The CDR3 reads CASSSPTRARGHEQFF. In nucleotides, the CDR3 is TGTGCCAGCAGTTCCCCTACCAGAGCCAGGGGGCATGAGCAGTTCTTC.

The genes are TRBV4-1 and TRBJ2-7; D gene unclear. Trimming cost V 1 base and J 4 bases, with 8 bases left between them. Per germline, CDR1 MGHRA and CDR2 YSYEKL. CDR3 size: 13 residues. DNA for the CDR3: TGCGCCAGCAGCCAAGGAGACCGGTACGAGCAGTACTTC. This translates into CASSQGDRYEQYF.

This clone came up once. This chain connects TRBV27 to TRBJ2-4, with TRBD1 as a possible D gene (6 bases). The length of the CDR3 is 11 residues. V lost 5 bases to trimming and J lost 16 bases, with 15 bases between them. Looked up from germline, CDR1 is MNHEY and CDR2 is SMNVEV (reference sequence). The CDR3 loop is CASSTGQTVYF. DNA for the CDR3: TGTGCCAGCAGTACCGGACAGACGGTTTACTTC.

Comment on this clone: Other DNA sequences in the sample encode the same CDR3. The chain links TRBV5-6 to TRBJ2-7; 7 bases fit TRBD2. The CDR3 is 13 amino acids. Germline CDR1 reads SGHDT; CDR2 reads YYEEEE. The V and J ends lost 4 bases and 4 bases, in that order; junction bases with no gene match: 5. Here the CDR3 reads CASSLRLAYEQYF. CDR3 DNA sequence: TGTGCCAGCAGCCTCAGACTAGCTTACGAGCAGTACTTC. The whole variable domain, remainder taken from reference TRBV5-6 and TRBJ2-7, is DAGVTQSPTHLIKTRGQQVTLRCSPKSGHDTVSWYQQALGQGPQFIFQYYEEEERQRGNFPDRFSGHQFPNYSSELNVNALLLGDSALYLCASSLRLAYEQYFGPGTRLTVT.

V is TRBV5-6 and J is TRBJ2-1, with TRBD1 matching over 10 bases. Trimming removed 1 base from V and 6 bases from J; junction bases left unmatched: 7. CDR3 length: 16 amino acids. Germline CDR1 is SGHDT and CDR2 is YYEEEE. CDR3 sequence (DNA): TGTGCCAGCAGCTTGCGGGGGGACAGGGGAAGCAATGAGCAGTTCTTC. This sequence encodes CASSLRGDRGSNEQFF.

The chain joins TRBV9 to TRBJ2-1; the D is unclear. CDR1 and CDR2 from the germline V gene are SGDLS and YYNGEE. The germline V and J ends were trimmed by 1 base and 5 bases, with 16 bases remaining between them. This CDR3 region has 16 residues. The CDR3 nucleotides read TGTGCCAGCAGCGTACGCGAAAAGCGAGTAGACAATGAGCAGTTCTTC. Its translation: CASSVREKRVDNEQFF.

A word on this clone: This sample includes further DNA sequences coding for the same CDR3. V and J are TRBV27 and TRBJ2-1; 11 bases are shared with TRBD2. The CDR3 covers 14 residues. V shed 6 bases and J 9 bases; nucleotides not matched to a gene: 7. The germline gives CDR1 MNHEY, CDR2 SMNVEV (reference sequence). CDR3 coding DNA: TGTGCCAGCAGGTTAGCGGGAGGGCCCAGTGAGCAGTTCTTC. It yields the protein CASRLAGGPSEQFF.

The CDR3 DNA sequence: TGTGCCAGCAGTTACAGGGTTGCGAATGAAAAACTGTTTTTT. Its translation: CASSYRVANEKLFF. The V and J genes are TRBV2 and TRBJ1-4; D might be TRBD1 (6 bases). Trimming took off 5 bases at V and 5 bases at J, with 12 bases between the two ends. Germline V gene sequence: CDR1 SNHLY, CDR2 FYNNEI. CDR3 length: 14 amino acids.

The V and J genes are TRBV7-9 and TRBJ1-1; D not certain. Germline V gene sequence: CDR1 SEHNR, CDR2 FQNEAQ (reference sequence). The CDR3 runs to 12 residues. V shed 5 bases and J shed 4 bases, with 8 bases lying between them. The DNA for the CDR3 is TGTGCCAGCAGCAAAGGCCCCACTGAAGCTTTCTTT. Its translation: CASSKGPTEAFF.